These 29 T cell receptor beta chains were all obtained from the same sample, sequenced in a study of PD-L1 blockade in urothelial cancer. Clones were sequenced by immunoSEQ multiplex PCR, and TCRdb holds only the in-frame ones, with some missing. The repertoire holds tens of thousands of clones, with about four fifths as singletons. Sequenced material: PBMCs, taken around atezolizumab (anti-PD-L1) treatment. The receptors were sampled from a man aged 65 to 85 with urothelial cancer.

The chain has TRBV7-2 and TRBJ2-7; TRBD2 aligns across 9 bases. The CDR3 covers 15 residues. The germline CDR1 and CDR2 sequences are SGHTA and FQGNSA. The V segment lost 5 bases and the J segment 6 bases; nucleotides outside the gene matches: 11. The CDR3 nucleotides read TGTGCCAGCAGCCGAGGGCCGACTAGCGGTGCCGAGCAGTACTTC. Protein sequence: CASSRGPTSGAEQYF.

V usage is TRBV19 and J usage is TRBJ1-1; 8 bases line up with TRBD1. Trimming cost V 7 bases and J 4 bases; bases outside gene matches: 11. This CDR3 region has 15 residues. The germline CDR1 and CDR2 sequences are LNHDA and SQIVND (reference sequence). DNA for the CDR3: TGTGCCAGTACCCTGGACAGGGTTATTGGCACTGAAGCTTTCTTT. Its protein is CASTLDRVIGTEAFF.

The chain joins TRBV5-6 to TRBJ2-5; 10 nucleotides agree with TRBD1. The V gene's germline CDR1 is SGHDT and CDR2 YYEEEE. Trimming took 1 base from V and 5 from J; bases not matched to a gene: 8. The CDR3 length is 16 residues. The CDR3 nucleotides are TGTGCCAGCAGCTTGCTCTCGGACAGGGGGGGGGAGACCCAGTACTTC. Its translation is CASSLLSDRGGETQYF.

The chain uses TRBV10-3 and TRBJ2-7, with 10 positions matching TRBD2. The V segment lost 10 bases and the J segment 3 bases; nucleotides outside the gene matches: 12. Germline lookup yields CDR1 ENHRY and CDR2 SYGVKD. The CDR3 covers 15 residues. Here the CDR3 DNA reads TGTGCCAGCCGGGCCGGAACTAGCGGGGTCTACGAGCAGTACTTC. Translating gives CASRAGTSGVYEQYF.

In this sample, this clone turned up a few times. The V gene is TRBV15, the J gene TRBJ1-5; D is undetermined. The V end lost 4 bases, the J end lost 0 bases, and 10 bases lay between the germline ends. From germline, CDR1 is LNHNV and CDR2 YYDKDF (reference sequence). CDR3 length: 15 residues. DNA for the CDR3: TGTGCCACCAGCAAACGAGGGATTAGCAATCAGCCCCAGCATTTT. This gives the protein CATSKRGISNQPQHF.

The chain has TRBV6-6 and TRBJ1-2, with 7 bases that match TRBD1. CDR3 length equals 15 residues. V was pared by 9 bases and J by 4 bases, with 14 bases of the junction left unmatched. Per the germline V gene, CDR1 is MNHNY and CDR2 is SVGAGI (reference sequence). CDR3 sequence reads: CASTTGTSGGYGYTF. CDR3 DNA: TGTGCCAGTACGACCGGGACTTCAGGGGGCTATGGCTACACCTTC.

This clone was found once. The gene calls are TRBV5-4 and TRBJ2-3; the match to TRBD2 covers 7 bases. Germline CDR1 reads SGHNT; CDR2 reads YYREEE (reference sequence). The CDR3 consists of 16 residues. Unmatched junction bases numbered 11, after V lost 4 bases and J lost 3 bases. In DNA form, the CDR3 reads TGTGCCAGCAGCCCTCGACTAGCTCTGACGACAGATACGCAGTATTTT. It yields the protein CASSPRLALTTDTQYF.

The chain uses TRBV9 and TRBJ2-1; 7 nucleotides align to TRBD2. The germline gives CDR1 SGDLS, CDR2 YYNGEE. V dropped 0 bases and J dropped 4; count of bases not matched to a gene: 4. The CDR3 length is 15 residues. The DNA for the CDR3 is TGTGCCAGCAGCGTAGGGCTAGCGGAATACAATGAGCAGTTCTTC. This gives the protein CASSVGLAEYNEQFF. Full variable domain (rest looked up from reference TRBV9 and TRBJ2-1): DSGVTQTPKHLITATGQRVTLRCSPRSGDLSVYWYQQSLDQGLQFLIQYYNGEERAKGNILERFSAQQFPDLHSELNLSSLELGDSALYFCASSVGLAEYNEQFFGPGTRLTVL.

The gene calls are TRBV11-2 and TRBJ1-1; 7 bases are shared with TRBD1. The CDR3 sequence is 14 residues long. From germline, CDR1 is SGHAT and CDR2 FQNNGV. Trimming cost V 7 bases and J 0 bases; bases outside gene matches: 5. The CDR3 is CASTPDRLNTEAFF. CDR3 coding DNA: TGTGCCAGCACCCCGGACAGGTTGAACACTGAAGCTTTCTTT.

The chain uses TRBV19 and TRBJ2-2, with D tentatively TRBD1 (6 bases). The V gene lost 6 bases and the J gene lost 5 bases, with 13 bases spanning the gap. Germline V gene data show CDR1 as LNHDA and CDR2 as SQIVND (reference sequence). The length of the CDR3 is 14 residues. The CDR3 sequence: CASRARGWTGELFF. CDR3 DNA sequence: TGTGCCAGTAGGGCCAGGGGTTGGACCGGGGAGCTGTTTTTT. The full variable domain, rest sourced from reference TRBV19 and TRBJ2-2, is DGGITQSPKYLFRKEGQNVTLSCEQNLNHDAMYWYRQDPGQGLRLIYYSQIVNDFQKGDIAEGYSVSREKKESFPLTVTSAQKNPTAFYLCASRARGWTGELFFGEGSRLTVL.

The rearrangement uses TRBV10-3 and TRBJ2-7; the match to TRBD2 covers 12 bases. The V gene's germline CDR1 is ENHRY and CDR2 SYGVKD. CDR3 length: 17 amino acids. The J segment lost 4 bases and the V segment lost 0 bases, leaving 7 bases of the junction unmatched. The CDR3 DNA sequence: TGTGCCATCAGTGAGTCGATTGGACTAGCGGGACGATACGAGCAGTACTTC. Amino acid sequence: CAISESIGLAGRYEQYF.

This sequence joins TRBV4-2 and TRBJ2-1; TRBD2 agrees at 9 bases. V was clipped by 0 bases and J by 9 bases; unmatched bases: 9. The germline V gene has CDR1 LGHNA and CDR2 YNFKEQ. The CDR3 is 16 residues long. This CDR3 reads CASSQDRASGEVEQFF. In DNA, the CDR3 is TGTGCCAGCAGCCAAGATAGGGCTAGCGGGGAAGTTGAGCAGTTCTTC.

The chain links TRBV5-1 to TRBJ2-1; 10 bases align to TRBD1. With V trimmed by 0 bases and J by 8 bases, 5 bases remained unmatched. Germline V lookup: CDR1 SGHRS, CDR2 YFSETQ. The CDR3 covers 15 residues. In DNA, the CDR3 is TGCGCCAGCAGCTTGGTGGGACAGGGGAAGGATGAGCAGTTCTTC. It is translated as CASSLVGQGKDEQFF.

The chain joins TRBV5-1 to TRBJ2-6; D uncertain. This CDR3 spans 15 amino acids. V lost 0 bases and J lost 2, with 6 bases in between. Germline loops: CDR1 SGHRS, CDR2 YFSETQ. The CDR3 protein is CASSLALAGANVLTF. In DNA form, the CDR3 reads TGCGCCAGCAGCTTGGCCCTAGCTGGGGCCAACGTCCTGACTTTC.

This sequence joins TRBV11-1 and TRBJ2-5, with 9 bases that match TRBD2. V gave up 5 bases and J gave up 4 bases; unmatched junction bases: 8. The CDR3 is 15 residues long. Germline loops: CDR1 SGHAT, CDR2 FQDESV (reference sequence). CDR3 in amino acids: CASSLIGTSLETQYF. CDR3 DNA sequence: TGTGCCAGCAGCCTGATCGGGACTAGCTTAGAGACCCAGTACTTC.

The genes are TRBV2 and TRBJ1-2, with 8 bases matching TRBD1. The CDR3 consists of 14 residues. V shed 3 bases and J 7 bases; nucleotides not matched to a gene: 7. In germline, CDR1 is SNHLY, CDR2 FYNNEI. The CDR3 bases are TGTGCCAGCAGTGAGGACAGGGCCTACTTTGGCTACACCTTC. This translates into CASSEDRAYFGYTF.

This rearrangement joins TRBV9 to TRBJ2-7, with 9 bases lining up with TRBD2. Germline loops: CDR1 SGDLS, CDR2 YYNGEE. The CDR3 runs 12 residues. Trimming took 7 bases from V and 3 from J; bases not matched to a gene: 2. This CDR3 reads CASGSGSYEQYF. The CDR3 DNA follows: TGTGCCAGCGGTAGCGGGAGCTACGAGCAGTACTTC. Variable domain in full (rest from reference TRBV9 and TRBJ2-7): DSGVTQTPKHLITATGQRVTLRCSPRSGDLSVYWYQQSLDQGLQFLIQYYNGEERAKGNILERFSAQQFPDLHSELNLSSLELGDSALYFCASGSGSYEQYFGPGTRLTVT.

The CDR3: CASSDGQTTNEKLFF. The CDR3, as DNA: TGTGCCAGTAGTGACGGACAGACAACTAATGAAAAACTGTTTTTT. The chain joins TRBV19 to TRBJ1-4; weak D call: TRBD1 (6 bases). The CDR3 has 15 amino acids. CDR1 LNHDA and CDR2 SQIVND come from the germline V gene (reference sequence). The V end was cut by 5 bases, the J end by 0 bases, with 10 bases between.

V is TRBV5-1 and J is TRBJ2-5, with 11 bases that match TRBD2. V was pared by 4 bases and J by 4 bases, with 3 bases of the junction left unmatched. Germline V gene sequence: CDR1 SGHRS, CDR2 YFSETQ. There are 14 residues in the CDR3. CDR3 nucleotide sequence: TGCGCCAGCAGCATAGCGGGAGGGCCAGAGACCCAGTACTTC. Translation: CASSIAGGPETQYF.

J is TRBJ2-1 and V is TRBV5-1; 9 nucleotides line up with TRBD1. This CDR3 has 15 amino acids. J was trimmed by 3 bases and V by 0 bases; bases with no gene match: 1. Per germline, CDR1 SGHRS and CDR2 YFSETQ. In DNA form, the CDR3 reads TGCGCCAGCAGCTTGGGGACAGGGGACTACAATGAGCAGTTCTTC. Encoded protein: CASSLGTGDYNEQFF.

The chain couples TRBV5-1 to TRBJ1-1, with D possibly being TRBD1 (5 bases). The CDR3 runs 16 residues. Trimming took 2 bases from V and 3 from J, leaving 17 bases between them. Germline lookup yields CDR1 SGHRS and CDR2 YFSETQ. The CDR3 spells CASSFGGGKGYTEAFF. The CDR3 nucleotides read TGCGCCAGCAGCTTTGGGGGAGGCAAGGGGTACACTGAAGCTTTCTTT.

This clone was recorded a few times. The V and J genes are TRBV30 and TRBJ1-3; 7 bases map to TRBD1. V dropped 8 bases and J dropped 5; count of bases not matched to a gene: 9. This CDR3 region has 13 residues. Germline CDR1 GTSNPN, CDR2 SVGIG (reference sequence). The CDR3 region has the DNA TGTGCCGTGGGCAGGGGGTACCGAAACACCATATATTTT. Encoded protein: CAVGRGYRNTIYF.

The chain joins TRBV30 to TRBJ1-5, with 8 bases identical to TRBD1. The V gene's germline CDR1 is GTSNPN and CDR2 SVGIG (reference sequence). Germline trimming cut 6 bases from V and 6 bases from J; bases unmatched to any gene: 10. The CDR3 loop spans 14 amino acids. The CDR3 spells CACADRGRSQPQHF. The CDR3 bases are TGTGCCTGTGCCGACAGGGGAAGGAGTCAGCCCCAGCATTTT.

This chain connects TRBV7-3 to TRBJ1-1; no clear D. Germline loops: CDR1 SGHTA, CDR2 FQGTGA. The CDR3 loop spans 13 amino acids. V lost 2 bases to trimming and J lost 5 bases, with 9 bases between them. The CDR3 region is CASSLSEGTEAFF. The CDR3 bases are TGTGCCAGCAGCTTATCGGAGGGTACTGAAGCTTTCTTT. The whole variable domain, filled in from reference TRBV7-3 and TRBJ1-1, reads GAGVSQTPSNKVTEKGKYVELRCDPISGHTALYWYRQSLGQGPEFLIYFQGTGAADDSGLPNDRFFAVRPEGSVSTLKIQRTERGDSAVYLCASSLSEGTEAFFGQGTRLTVV.

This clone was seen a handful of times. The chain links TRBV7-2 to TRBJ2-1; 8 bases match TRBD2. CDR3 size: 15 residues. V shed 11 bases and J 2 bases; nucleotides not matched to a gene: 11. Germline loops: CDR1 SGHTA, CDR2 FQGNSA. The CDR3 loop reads CALDAGGRPYNEQFF. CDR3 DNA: TGTGCCTTGGATGCGGGCGGGAGGCCCTACAATGAGCAGTTCTTC.

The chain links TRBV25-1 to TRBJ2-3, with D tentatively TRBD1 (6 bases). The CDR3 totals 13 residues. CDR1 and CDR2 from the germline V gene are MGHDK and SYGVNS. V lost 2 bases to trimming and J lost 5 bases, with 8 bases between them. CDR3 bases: TGTGCCAGCAGTGAAACAGGGATAGATACGCAGTATTTT. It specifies CASSETGIDTQYF.

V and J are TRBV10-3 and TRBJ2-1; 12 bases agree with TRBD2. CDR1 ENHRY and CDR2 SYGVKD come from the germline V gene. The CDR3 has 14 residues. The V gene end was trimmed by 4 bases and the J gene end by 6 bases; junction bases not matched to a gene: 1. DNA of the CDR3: TGTGCCATCAGTGTACTAGCGGGAGGCAATGAGCAGTTCTTC. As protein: CAISVLAGGNEQFF.

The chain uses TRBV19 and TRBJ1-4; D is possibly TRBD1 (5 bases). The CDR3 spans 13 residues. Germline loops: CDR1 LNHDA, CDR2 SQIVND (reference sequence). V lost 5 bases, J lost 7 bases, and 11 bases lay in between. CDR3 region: CASSGGAGEKLFF. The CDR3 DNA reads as TGTGCCAGTAGTGGAGGGGCGGGTGAAAAACTGTTTTTT.

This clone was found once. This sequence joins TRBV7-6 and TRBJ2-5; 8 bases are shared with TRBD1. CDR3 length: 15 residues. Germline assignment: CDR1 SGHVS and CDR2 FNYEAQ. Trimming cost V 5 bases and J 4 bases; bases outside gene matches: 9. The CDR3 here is CASSQLQGAAETQYF. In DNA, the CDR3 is TGTGCCAGCAGCCAACTTCAGGGGGCGGCAGAGACCCAGTACTTC.